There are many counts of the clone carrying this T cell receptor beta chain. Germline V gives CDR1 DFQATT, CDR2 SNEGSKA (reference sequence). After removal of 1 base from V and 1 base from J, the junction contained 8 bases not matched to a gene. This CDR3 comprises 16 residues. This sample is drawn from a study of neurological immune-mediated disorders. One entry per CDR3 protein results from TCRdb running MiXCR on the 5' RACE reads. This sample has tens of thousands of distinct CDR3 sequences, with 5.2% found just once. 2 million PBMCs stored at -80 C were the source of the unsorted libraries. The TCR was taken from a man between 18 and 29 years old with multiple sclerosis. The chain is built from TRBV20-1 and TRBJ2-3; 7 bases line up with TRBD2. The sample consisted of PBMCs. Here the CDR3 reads CSARAVAGVGTDTQYF. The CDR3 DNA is TGCAGTGCTAGAGCGGTGGCGGGGGTGGGCACAGATACGCAGTATTTT.